This T cell receptor beta chain was sequenced for a study of T cell responses to AZD1222 COVID-19 vaccine. The repertoire was sequenced with immunoSEQ multiplex PCR; TCRdb's copy has only in-frame clones and lacks some. The sample yields 120,000 or so clones, just under 95% seen once. General study findings and limits: Clonal diversity was possibly underestimated, and the donors were mostly white British, with more females.

To note about this clone: Its antigen is currently unknown.

This sequence originates from an adult who received the AZD1222 COVID-19 vaccine. Sequences were derived from peripheral blood, sampled 28 days after the second AZD1222 dose.

The CDR3 DNA reads TGTGCCAGCAGGCCGGGTGATTCCCTCTCTGGAAACACCATATATTTT. This encodes CASRPGDSLSGNTIYF. J is TRBJ1-3 and V is TRBV25-1; D is unclear. The CDR3 extends over 16 amino acids. V gave up 6 bases and J gave up 0 bases, with 15 bases separating them. Germline CDR1 MGHDK, CDR2 SYGVNS.